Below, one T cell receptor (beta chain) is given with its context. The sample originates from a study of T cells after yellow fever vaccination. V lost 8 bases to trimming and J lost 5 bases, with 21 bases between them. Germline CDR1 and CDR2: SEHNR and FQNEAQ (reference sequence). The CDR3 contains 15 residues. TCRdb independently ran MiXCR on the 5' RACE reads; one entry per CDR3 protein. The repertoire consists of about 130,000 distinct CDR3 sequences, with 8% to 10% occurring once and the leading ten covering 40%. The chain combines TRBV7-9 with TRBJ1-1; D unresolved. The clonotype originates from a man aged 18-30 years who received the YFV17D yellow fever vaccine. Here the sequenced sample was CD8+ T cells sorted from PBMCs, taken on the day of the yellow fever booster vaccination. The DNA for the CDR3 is TGTGCCAGCGGAAGGCCGGGGTTCGTTGGGACTGAAGCTTTCTTT. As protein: CASGRPGFVGTEAFF.